Here is one TCR beta chain with its context. This clonotype was counted ten times or more. Its antigen is unknown. No much larger clone exists at a distance of one base, and base qualities are not known. Between the V and J ends, shortened by 2 bases and 4 bases respectively, the junction contains 8 bases. The germline V gene (reference sequence) gives CDR1 as SEHNR and CDR2 as FQNEAQ. The CDR3, from cysteine to phenylalanine, totals 14 residues. Of all the DNA, just the CDR3 is kept, 42 bases in frame from base 1. Sequencing relied on an Illumina HiSeq 2500. Quantitative 5'-RACE with molecular barcodes was the method used to prepare the TCR beta libraries. Regarding the original processing steps: Disease-linked TCR variants were identified with a new computational method built on a probabilistic model of VDJ rearrangement. TCRdb took the public reads, trimmed them with fastp at Q25, ran MiXCR for clone calling and kept in-frame beta chains. Each CDR3 protein appears once, grouped with its most common genes and DNA. The V and J calls follow TCRdb's processing rather than the paper's. This sample lists approximately 190,000 distinct CDR3 sequences; about an eighth were detected once. 8% to 13% of the sample lies in the top ten.

This sample stems from a study of CD8 T cells in ankylosing spondylitis (dated by TCRdb to the late 2010s). Notes on the research overall: To find TCR variants linked to disease, the study profiled T cell receptor beta repertoires in ankylosing spondylitis patients and healthy donors. The full study cohort comprised some 27 ankylosing spondylitis patients and 85 to 120 healthy donors. Samples of peripheral blood were taken, and for ankylosing spondylitis patients, synovial fluid was collected as well. General findings and caveats noted by the study authors: The disease-linked clones showed a CD8+ phenotype and occurred at relatively low frequencies in peripheral blood. Blood from ankylosing spondylitis patients appeared to be characterized by a TCR beta motif composed of roughly eight highly homologous amino acid variants. The disease-linked clones were reported to be significantly enriched in matched synovial fluid samples from ankylosing spondylitis patients. Some motif variants were previously reported in synovial fluid and blood of reactive arthritis patients, suggesting common disease-initiation mechanisms.

Recombination connected TRBV7-9 to TRBJ2-2; the D segment cannot be called with confidence. The specimen sequenced was blood, either unsorted or a sorted T cell fraction (not recorded which). This TCR came from a female donor with ankylosing spondylitis or in good health (not recorded which). The DNA sequence is as follows: TGTGCCAGCAGCTTAAGTCAGGCCACCGGGGAGCTGTTTTTT. It translates as CASSLSQATGELFF.